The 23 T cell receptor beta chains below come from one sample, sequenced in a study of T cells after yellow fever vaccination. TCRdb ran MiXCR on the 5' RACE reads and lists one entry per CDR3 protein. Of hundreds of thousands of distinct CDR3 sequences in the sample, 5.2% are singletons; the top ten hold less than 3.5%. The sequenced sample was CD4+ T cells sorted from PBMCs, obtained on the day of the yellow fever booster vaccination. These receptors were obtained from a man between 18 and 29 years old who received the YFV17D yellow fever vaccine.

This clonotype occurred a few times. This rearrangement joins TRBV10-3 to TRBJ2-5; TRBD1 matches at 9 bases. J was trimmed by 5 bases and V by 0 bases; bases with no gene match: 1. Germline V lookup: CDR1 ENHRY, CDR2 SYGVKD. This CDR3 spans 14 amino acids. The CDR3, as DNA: TGTGCCATCAGTGAGTCGACAGGGGGGGAGACCCAGTACTTC. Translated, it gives CAISESTGGETQYF.

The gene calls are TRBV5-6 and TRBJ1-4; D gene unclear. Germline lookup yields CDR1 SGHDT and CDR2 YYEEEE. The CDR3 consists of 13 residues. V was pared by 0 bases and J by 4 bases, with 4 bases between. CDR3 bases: TGTGCCAGCAGCTTGGACCTTAATGAAAAACTGTTTTTT. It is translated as CASSLDLNEKLFF.

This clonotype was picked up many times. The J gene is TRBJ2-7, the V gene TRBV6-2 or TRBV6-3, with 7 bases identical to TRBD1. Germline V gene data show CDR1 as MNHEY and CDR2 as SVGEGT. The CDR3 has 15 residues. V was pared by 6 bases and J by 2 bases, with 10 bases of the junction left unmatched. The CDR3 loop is CASRAGWTGAYEQYV. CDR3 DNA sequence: TGTGCCAGCAGGGCAGGGTGGACAGGAGCCTACGAGCAGTACGTC.

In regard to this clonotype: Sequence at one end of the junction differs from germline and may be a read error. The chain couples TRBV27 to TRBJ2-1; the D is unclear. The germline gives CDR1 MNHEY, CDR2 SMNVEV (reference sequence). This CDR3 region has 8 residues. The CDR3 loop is CASTRGLF. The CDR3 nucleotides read TGTGCCAGCACTAGAGGACTCTTC.

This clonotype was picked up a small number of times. The DNA for the CDR3 is TGTGCCAGCACCCCACAGTCCTGGAACACTGAAGCTTTCTTT. It codes for CASTPQSWNTEAFF. J is TRBJ1-1 and V is TRBV12-3 or TRBV12-4, with unresolved D. Trimming took off 7 bases at V and 1 base at J, with 13 bases between the two ends. This CDR3 contains 14 residues.

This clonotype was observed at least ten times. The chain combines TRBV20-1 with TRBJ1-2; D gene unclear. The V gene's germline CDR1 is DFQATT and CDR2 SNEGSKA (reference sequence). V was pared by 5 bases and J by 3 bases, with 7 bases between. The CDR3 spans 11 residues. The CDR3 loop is CSAWTDYGYTF. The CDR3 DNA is TGCAGTGCTTGGACGGACTATGGCTACACCTTC.

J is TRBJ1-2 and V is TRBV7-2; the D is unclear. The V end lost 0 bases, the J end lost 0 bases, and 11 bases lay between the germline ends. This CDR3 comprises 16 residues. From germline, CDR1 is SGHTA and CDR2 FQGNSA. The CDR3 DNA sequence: TGTGCCAGCAGCTTAGCAGCGACTCGAGCTAACTATGGCTACACCTTC. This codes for CASSLAATRANYGYTF.

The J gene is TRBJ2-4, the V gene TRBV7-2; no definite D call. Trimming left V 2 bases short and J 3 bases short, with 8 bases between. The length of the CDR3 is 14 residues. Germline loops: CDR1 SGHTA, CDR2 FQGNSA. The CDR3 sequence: CASSLRTDKNIQYF. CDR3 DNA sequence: TGTGCCAGCAGCTTAAGAACGGACAAAAACATTCAGTACTTC.

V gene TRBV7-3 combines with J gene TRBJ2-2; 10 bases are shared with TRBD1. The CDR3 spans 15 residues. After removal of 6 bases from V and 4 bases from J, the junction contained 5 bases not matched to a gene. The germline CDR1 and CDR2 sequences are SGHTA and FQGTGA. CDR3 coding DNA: TGTGCCAGCAGGCCCGGGACAGGGGTCACCGGGGAGCTGTTTTTT. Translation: CASRPGTGVTGELFF.

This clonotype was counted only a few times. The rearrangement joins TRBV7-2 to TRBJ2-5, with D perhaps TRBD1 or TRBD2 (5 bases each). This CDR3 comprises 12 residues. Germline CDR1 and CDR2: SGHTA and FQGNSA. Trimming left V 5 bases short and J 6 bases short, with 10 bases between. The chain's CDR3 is CASSPGQQTQYF. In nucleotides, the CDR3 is TGTGCCAGCAGCCCGGGGCAGCAGACCCAGTACTTC. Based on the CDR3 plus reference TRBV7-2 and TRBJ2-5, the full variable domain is GAGVSQSPSNKVTEKGKDVELRCDPISGHTALYWYRQSLGQGLEFLIYFQGNSAPDKSGLPSDRFSAERTGGSVSTLTIQRTQQEDSAVYLCASSPGQQTQYFGPGTRLLVL.

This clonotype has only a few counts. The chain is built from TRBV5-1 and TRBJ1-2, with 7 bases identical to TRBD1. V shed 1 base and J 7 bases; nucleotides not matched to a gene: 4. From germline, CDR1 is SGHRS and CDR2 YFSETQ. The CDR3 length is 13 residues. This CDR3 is CASSLTGEAGYTF. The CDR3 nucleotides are TGCGCCAGCAGCTTGACAGGGGAGGCTGGCTACACCTTC.

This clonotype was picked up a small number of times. The CDR3 DNA reads TGTGCCAGCAGCGCTTCGGGACAGGGAAACACTGAAGCTTTCTTT. As protein: CASSASGQGNTEAFF. The genes are TRBV7-2 and TRBJ1-1, with 9 bases matching TRBD1. V lost 5 bases and J lost 2; bases outside the gene matches: 6. The germline CDR1 and CDR2 sequences are SGHTA and FQGNSA. The length of the CDR3 is 15 residues.

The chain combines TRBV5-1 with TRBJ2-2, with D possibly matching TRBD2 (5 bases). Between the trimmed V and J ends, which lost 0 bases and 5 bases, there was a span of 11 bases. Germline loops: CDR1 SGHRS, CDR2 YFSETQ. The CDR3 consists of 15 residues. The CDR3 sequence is CASSLDSPGTGELFF. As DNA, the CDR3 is TGCGCCAGCAGCTTGGACTCACCGGGGACCGGGGAGCTGTTTTTT.

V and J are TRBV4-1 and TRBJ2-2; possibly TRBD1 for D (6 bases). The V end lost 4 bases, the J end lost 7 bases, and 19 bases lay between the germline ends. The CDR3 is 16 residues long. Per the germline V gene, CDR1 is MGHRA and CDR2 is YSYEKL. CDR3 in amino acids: CASSLQGISMGGELFF. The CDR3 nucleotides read TGCGCCAGCAGCCTACAGGGAATTAGCATGGGCGGGGAGCTGTTTTTT.

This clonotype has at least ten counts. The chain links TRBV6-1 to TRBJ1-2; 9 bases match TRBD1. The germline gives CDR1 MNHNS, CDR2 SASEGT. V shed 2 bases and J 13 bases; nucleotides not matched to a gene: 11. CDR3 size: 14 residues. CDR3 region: CASSESGQGIRRTF. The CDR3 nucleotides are TGTGCCAGCAGTGAATCGGGACAGGGAATTAGGCGCACCTTC.

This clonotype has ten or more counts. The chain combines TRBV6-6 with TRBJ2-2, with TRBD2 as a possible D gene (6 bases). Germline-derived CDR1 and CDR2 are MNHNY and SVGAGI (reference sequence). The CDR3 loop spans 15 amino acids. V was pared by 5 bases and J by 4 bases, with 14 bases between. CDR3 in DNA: TGTGCCAGCAGTCGGCGGGGTGTTGGCACCGGGGAGCTGTTTTTT. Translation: CASSRRGVGTGELFF.

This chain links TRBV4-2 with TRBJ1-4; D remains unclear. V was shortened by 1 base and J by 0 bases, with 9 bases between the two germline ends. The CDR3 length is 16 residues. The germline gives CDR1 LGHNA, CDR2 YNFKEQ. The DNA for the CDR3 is TGTGCCAGCAGCCAAGTCGTCAGCTCAACTAATGAAAAACTGTTTTTT. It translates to CASSQVVSSTNEKLFF.

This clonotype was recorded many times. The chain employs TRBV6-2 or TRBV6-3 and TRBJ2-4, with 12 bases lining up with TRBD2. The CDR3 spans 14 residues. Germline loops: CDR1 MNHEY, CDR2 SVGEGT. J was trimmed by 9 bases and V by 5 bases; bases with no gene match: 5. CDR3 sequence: CASSRTSGEGIQYF. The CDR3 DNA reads TGTGCCAGCAGTCGGACTAGCGGGGAGGGCATTCAGTACTTC.

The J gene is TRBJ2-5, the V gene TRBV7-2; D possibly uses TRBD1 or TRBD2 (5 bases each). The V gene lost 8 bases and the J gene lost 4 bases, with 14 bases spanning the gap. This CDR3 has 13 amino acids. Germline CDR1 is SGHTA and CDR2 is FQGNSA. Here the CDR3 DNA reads TGTGCCAGCGGGGGAAATCCGAGAGAGACCCAGTACTTC. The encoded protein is CASGGNPRETQYF.

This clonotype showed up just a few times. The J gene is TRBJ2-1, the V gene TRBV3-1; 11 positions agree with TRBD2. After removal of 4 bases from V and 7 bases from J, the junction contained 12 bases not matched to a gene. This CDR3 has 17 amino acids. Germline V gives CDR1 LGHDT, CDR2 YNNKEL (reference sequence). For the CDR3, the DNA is TGTGCCAGCAGCCGTCCGGTACTAGCGGGGGTGCGGAATGAGCAGTTCTTC. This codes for CASSRPVLAGVRNEQFF.

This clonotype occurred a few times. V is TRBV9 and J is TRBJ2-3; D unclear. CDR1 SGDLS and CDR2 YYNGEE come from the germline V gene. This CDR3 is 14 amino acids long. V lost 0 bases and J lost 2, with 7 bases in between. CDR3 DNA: TGTGCCAGCAGCGTAGAGGGCATCACAGATACGCAGTATTTT. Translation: CASSVEGITDTQYF.

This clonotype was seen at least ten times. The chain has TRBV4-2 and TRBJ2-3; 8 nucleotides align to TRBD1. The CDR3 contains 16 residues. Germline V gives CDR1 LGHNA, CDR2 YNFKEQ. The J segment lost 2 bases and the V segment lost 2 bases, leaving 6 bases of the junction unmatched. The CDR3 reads CASSQRTGGNTDTQYF. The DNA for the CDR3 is TGTGCCAGCAGCCAACGAACAGGGGGGAACACAGATACGCAGTATTTT.

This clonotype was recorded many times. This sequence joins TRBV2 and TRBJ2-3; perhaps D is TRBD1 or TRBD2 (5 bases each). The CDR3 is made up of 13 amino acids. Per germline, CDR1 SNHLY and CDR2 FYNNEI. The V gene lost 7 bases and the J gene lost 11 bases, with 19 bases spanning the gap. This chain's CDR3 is CASMGVPTSGQYF. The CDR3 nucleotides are TGTGCCAGCATGGGGGTCCCCACCTCCGGGCAGTATTTT.